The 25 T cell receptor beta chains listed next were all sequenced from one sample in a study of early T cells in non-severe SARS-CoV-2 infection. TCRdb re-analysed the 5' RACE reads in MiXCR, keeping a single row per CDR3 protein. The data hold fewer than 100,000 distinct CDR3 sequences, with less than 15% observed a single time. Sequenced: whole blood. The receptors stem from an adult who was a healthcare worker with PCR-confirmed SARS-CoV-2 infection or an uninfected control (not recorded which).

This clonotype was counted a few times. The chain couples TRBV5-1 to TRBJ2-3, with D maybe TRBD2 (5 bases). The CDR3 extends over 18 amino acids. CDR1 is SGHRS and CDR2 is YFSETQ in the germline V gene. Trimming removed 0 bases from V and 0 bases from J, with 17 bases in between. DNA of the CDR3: TGCGCCAGCAGCTTGGGGTCGGACTGGTTCGGGAGCACAGATACGCAGTATTTT. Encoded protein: CASSLGSDWFGSTDTQYF.

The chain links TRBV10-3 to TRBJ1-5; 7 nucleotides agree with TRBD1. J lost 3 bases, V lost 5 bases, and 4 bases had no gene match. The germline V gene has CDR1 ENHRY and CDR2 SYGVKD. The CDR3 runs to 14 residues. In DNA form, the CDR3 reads TGTGCCATCAGTCGACAGGGAGACAATCAGCCCCAGCATTTT. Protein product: CAISRQGDNQPQHF.

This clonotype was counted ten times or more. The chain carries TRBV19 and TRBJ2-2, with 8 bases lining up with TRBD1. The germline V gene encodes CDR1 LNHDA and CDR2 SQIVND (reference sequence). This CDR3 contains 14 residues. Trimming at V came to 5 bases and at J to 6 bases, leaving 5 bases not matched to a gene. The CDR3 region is CASSRQGAAGELFF. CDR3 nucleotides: TGTGCCAGTAGTCGCCAGGGGGCCGCCGGGGAGCTGTTTTTT.

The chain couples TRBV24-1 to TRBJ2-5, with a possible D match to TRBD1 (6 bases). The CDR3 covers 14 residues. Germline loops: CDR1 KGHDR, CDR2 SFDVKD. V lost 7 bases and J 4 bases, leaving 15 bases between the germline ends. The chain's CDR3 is CATSRRTGPETQYF. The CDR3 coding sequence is TGTGCCACCAGCCGACGTACAGGGCCAGAGACCCAGTACTTC.

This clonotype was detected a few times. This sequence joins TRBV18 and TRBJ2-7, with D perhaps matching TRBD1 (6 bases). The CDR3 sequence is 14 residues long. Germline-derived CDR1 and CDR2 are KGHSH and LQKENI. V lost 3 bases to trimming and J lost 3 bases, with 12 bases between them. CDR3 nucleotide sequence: TGTGCCAGCTCACCGGGACAAAGGAACTACGAGCAGTACTTC. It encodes CASSPGQRNYEQYF.

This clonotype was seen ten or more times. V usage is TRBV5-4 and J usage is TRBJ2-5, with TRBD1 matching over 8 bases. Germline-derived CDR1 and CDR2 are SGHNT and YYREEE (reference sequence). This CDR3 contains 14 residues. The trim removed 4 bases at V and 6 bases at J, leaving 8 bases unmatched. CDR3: CASSPDRGFKTQYF. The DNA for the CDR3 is TGTGCCAGCAGCCCAGACAGGGGCTTTAAGACCCAGTACTTC.

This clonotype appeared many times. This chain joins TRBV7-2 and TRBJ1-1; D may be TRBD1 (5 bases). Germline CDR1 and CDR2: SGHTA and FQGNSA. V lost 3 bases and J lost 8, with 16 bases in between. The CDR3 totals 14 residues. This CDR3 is CASSFGGLRGEAFF. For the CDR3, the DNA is TGTGCCAGCAGCTTCGGGGGTCTGAGGGGAGAAGCTTTCTTT.

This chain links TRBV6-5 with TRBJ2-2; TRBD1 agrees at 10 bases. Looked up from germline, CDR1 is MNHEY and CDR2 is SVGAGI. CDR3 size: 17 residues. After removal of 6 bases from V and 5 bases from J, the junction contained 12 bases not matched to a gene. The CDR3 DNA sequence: TGTGCCAGCAGCCGTCCCAGACAGGGGGCAGGAACCGGGGAGCTGTTTTTT. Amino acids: CASSRPRQGAGTGELFF.

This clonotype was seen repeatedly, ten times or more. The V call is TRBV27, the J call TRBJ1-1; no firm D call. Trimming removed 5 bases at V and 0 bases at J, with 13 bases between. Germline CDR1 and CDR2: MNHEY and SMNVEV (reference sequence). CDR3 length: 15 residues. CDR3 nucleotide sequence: TGTGCCAGCAGTACAACCCAGAGCATGAACACTGAAGCTTTCTTT. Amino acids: CASSTTQSMNTEAFF.

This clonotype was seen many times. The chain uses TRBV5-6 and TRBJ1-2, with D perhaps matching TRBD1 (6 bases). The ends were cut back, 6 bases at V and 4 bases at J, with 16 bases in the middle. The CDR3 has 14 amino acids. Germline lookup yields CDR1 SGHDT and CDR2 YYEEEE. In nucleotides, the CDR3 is TGTGCCAGCAACACCGGGACATTCATCTATGGCTACACCTTC. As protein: CASNTGTFIYGYTF.

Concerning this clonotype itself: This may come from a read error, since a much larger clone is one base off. CDR3 protein: CASSLNDNEQFF. Here the CDR3 DNA reads TGTGCCAGCAGCTTAAATGACAATGAGCAGTTCTTC. The chain combines TRBV7-9 with TRBJ2-1, with no clear D. Germline V lookup: CDR1 SEHNR, CDR2 FQNEAQ (reference sequence). The CDR3 runs 12 residues. The V end lost 2 bases, the J end lost 5 bases, and 4 bases lay between the germline ends.

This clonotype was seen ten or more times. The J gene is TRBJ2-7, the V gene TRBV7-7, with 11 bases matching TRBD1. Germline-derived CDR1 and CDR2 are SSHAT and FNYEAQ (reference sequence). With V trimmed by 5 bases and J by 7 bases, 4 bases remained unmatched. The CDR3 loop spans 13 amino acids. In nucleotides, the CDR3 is TGTGCCAGCAGCCAATGGGACAGGGGGGAGCAGTACTTC. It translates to CASSQWDRGEQYF.

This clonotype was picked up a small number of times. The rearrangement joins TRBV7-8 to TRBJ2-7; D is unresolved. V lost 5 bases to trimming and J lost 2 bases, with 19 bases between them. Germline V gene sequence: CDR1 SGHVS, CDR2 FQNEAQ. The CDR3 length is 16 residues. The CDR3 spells CASSTLKPTATYEQYF. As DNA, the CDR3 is TGTGCCAGCAGCACCCTAAAGCCGACTGCTACCTACGAGCAGTACTTC.

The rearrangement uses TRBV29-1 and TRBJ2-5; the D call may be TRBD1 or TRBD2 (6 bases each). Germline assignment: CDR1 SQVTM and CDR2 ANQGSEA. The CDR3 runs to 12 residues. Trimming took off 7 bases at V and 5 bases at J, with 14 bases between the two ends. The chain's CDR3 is CSALGGGETQYF. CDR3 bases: TGCAGCGCCCTCGGGGGCGGGGAGACCCAGTACTTC.

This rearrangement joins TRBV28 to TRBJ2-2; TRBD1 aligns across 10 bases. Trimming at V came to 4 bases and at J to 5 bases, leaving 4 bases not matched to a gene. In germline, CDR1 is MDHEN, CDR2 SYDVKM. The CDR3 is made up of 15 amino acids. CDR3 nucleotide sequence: TGTGCCAGCAGTTCGGGACAGGGGAGGACCGGGGAGCTGTTTTTT. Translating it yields CASSSGQGRTGELFF.

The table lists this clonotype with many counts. CDR3: CASSLRPGTQPQHF. The DNA for the CDR3 is TGTGCCAGCAGCTTACGGCCAGGGACACAGCCCCAGCATTTT. The chain carries TRBV7-6 and TRBJ1-5, with a tentative D call TRBD1 (6 bases). Trimming removed 2 bases from V and 7 bases from J, with 12 bases in between. CDR3 length equals 14 residues. The germline CDR1 and CDR2 sequences are SGHVS and FNYEAQ.

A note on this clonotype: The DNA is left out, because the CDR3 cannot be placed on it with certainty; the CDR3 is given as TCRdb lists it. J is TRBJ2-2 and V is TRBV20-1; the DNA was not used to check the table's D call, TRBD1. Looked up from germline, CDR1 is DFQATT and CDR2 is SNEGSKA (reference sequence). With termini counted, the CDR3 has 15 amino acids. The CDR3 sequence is CSACPDRNTGELFFF.

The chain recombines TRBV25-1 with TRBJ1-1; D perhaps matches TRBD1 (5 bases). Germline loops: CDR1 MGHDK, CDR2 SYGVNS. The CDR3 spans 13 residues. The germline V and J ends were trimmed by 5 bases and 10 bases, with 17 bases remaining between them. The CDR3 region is CASSTHGGDRAFF. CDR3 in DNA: TGTGCCAGCAGTACCCACGGGGGGGATAGAGCTTTCTTT. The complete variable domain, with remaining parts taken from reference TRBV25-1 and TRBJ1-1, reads EADIYQTPRYLVIGTGKKITLECSQTMGHDKMYWYQQDPGMELHLIHYSYGVNSTEKGDLSSESTVSRIRTEHFPLTLESARPSHTSQYLCASSTHGGDRAFFGQGTRLTVV.

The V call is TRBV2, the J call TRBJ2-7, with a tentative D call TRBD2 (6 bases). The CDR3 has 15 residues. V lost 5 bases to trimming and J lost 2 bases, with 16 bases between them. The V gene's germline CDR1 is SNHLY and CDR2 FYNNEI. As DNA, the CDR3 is TGTGCCAGCAGTTATCCGGGACTCCGAACCTACGAGCAGTACTTC. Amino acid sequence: CASSYPGLRTYEQYF.

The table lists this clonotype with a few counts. CDR3 region: CASSPGQSNEKLFF. CDR3 nucleotide sequence: TGTGCCAGCAGCCCCGGACAGTCTAATGAAAAACTGTTTTTT. V gene TRBV5-4 combines with J gene TRBJ1-4; a possible D gene is TRBD1 (6 bases). Trimming removed 4 bases at V and 3 bases at J, with 10 bases between. The CDR3 is 14 amino acids. The germline V gene encodes CDR1 SGHNT and CDR2 YYREEE (reference sequence).

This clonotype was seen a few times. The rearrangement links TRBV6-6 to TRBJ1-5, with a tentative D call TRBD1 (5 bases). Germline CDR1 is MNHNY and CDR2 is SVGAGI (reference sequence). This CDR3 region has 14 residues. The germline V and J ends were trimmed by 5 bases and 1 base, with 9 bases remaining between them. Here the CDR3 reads CASSTRDSNQPQHF. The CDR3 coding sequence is TGTGCCAGCAGTACCCGGGACAGCAATCAGCCCCAGCATTTT.

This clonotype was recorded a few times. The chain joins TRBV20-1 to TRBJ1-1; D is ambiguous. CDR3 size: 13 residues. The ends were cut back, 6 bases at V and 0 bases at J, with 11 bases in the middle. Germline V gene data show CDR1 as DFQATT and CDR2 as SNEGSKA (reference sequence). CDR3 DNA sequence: TGCAGTGCCCTGGGAGGTCTGAACACTGAAGCTTTCTTT. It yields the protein CSALGGLNTEAFF.

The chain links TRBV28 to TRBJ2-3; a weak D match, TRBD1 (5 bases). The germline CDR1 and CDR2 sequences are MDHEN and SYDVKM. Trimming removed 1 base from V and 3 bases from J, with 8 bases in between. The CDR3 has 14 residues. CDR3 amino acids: CASSLYAGTDTQYF. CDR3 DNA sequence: TGTGCCAGCAGTTTATACGCAGGGACAGATACGCAGTATTTT.

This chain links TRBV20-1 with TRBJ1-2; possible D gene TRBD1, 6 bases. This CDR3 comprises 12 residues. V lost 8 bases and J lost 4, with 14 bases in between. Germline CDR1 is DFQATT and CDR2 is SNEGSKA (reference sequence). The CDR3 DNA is TGCAGTATCCTCAGGGGAAGCTATGGCTACACCTTC. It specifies CSILRGSYGYTF.

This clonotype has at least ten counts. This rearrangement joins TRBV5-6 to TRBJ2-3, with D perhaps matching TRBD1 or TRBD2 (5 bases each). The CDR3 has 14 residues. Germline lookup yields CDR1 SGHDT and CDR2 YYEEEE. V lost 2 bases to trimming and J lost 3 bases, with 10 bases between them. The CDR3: CASSFGTGTDTQYF. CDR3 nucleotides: TGTGCCAGCAGCTTTGGGACCGGAACAGATACGCAGTATTTT.